This T cell receptor (beta chain) was sequenced in a study of CD8+ T cells in alopecia areata. The CDR3 covers 13 residues. J was trimmed by 2 bases and V by 6 bases; bases with no gene match: 7. In germline, CDR1 is SQVTM, CDR2 ANQGSEA. Documented treatment: oral pan-JAK inhibitor, 5-10 mg twice daily. Investigators isolated RNA and reverse transcribed it into cDNA to act as the sequencing template. Assay used: immunoSEQ multiplex PCR; TCRdb lists only in-frame clones, some missing. The repertoire has some 170,000 clones, approximately 53% of them found once; the top ten carry 9.5% to 14%. J is TRBJ2-7 and V is TRBV29-1, with TRBD2 matching over 7 bases. The clonotype originates from a human donor with alopecia areata. Sequencing was performed on CD8+ T cells sorted from blood, taken at week 24, from a patient treated with tofacitinib. The CDR3 region has the DNA TGCAGCGTGGGGCTAGCGGATACCTACGAGCAGTACTTC. It encodes CSVGLADTYEQYF.